The rows below give T cell receptor beta chains drawn from one sample of a study of regulatory T cells in long-lasting Graves disease. One entry per CDR3 protein results from TCRdb running MiXCR on the multiplex PCR reads. The repertoire consists of a few hundred thousand distinct CDR3 sequences, with 20% to 25% occurring once and the leading ten covering 10% to 15%. The starting material was peripheral blood mononuclear cells (PBMCs), obtained when the disease was refractory, from a patient treated with antithyroid drugs. These receptors originate from a female donor with Graves disease. Both conserved end residues are part of each CDR3. The D gene is left open where the match is weak. Clone size, where shown, is once, few, many, or a class for clones that have expanded.

>TRBV9|TRBJ2-6|.|.
TGTGCCAGCAGCGTAGGGGTGTCTGGGGCCAACGTCCTGACTTTC
CASSVGVSGANVLTF
>TRBV3-1|TRBJ1-1|.|few
TGTGCCAGCAGCCAGAGGGGGAGCAGGAACACTGAAGCTTTCTTT
CASSQRGSRNTEAFF
>TRBV7-2|TRBJ1-1|.|.
TGTGCCAGCAGCCTCGGGGGAGGCTTCCTGAACACTGAAGCTTTCTTT
CASSLGGGFLNTEAFF
>TRBV11-2|TRBJ1-2|.|many
TGTGCCAGCAGCTTAGATCGGGGTCCGGGTTCTCCTGGCTACACCTTC
CASSLDRGPGSPGYTF
>TRBV19|TRBJ2-7|TRBD2|.
TGTGCCAGTAGTATGTCTAGCGGGAGTTTCCACGAGCAGTACTTC
CASSMSSGSFHEQYF
>TRBV11-2|TRBJ2-3|.|few
TGTGCCAGCAGCTTAGATTGGGGAGATACGCAGTATTTT
CASSLDWGDTQYF
>TRBV7-2|TRBJ2-7|.|many
TGTGCCATCCCGACATCCTCCTACGAGCAGTACTTC
CAIPTSSYEQYF
>TRBV6-9|TRBJ1-5|.|many
TGTGCCAGCAGTTCCAGCAGCGCAAATCAGCCCCAGCATTTT
CASSSSSANQPQHF
>TRBV7-8|TRBJ1-6|.|many
TGTGCCAGCGCCGTAACTAATTCACCCCTCCACTTT
CASAVTNSPLHF
>TRBV29-1|TRBJ1-2|.|.
TGCAGCGTTGGCAGGGCCGGCTATGGCTACACCTTC
CSVGRAGYGYTF
>TRBV28|TRBJ1-4|.|many
TGTGCCAGCAGTTTGTTGCAGAACGGAGAAAAACTGTTTTTT
CASSLLQNGEKLFF
>TRBV9|TRBJ2-7|TRBD2|.
TGTGCCAGCAGCGTAGTCGCGGGAGTGGGCGAGCAGTACTTC
CASSVVAGVGEQYF
>TRBV7-3|TRBJ1-1|.|many
TGTGCCAGCAGGGACGGCGTGAACACTGAAGCTTTCTTT
CASRDGVNTEAFF
>TRBV7-8|TRBJ1-2|.|many
TGTGCCAGCAGCCTAGGGGGGTTTGCCAGGGGTTCTAATAGCGGCTACACCTTC
CASSLGGFARGSNSGYTF
>TRBV7-2|TRBJ1-1|.|few
TGTGCCAGCTCTCCGACCACTGAAGCTTTCTTT
CASSPTTEAFF
>TRBV20-1|TRBJ2-6|TRBD1|.
TGCAGTGCTAGAGCCCTAACAGGGGTGCCCTCTGGGGCCAACGTCCTGACTTTC
CSARALTGVPSGANVLTF
>TRBV7-9|TRBJ1-5|TRBD1|few
TGTGCCAGCACCCAGGGGGGGGTCAATCAGCCCCAGCATTTT
CASTQGGVNQPQHF
>TRBV6-2/TRBV6-3|TRBJ2-7|.|few
TGTGCCAGCAGTTACCCTCTGTACTACGAGCAGTACTTC
CASSYPLYYEQYF
>TRBV6-5|TRBJ1-2|.|few
TGTGCCAGCAGTTACTCGGCTAGCTACACCTTC
CASSYSASYTF
>TRBV11-3|TRBJ2-5|.|many
TGTGCCAGCAGCACACGGGACTTCGAAGAGACCCAGTACTTC
CASSTRDFEETQYF
>TRBV19|TRBJ1-2|.|.
TGTGCCAGTAGTCCAAGGGTCACCTTCTATGGCTACACCTTC
CASSPRVTFYGYTF
>TRBV20-1|TRBJ1-2|.|few
TGCAGTGCTAGTGGACCTTCTGGGACGGATAACTATGGCTACACCTTC
CSASGPSGTDNYGYTF
>TRBV28|TRBJ1-1|.|many
TGTGCCAGCATCCTGGGGGGGGCAAACACTGAAGCTTTCTTT
CASILGGANTEAFF
>TRBV6-2/TRBV6-3|TRBJ2-7|.|few
TGTGCCAGCAGTTACCGGTGGGCTACGGACTCCTACGAGCAGTACTTC
CASSYRWATDSYEQYF
>TRBV2|TRBJ2-2|TRBD1|many
TGTGCCAGCAGTGTCCGGGACAGGGGATTATCCGGGGAGCTGTTTTTT
CASSVRDRGLSGELFF
>TRBV20-1|TRBJ1-1|TRBD1|few
TGCAGTGCCTCCCCCGACAGGGTTCTGAACACTGAAGCTTTCTTT
CSASPDRVLNTEAFF
>TRBV12-3/TRBV12-4|TRBJ1-2|.|many
TGTGCCAGCAGTTTAGCGACAGCCTACTATGGCTACACCTTC
CASSLATAYYGYTF
>TRBV24-1|TRBJ2-2|.|.
TGTGCCACCAGTGACGGGGACCGCCGGGAGCTGTTTTTT
CATSDGDRRELFF
>TRBV12-3/TRBV12-4|TRBJ2-5|TRBD2|many
TGTGCCAGCAGGCCGGGACTAGCGGCGTACCAAGAGACCCAGTACTTC
CASRPGLAAYQETQYF
>TRBV19|TRBJ1-4|TRBD1|.
TGTGCCAGTAGGATGAAGGGGGCAGATGAAAAACTGTTTTTT
CASRMKGADEKLFF
>TRBV11-2|TRBJ2-7|TRBD1|many
TGTGCCAGCAGCTTAACCGGGACAGGGGGCTACGAGCAGTACTTC
CASSLTGTGGYEQYF
>TRBV27|TRBJ2-2|.|.
TGTGCCAGCAGAGACTACAGGGTTAGCGAGGGCACCGGGGAGCTGTTTTTT
CASRDYRVSEGTGELFF
>TRBV6-5|TRBJ1-2|.|.
TGTGCCAGCAGTTACTATATGGAATATGGCTACACCTTC
CASSYYMEYGYTF
>TRBV6-5|TRBJ1-2|TRBD1|few
TGTGCCAGCAGTTACTCGAGAGGGGGCGGTGGCTACACCTTC
CASSYSRGGGGYTF
>TRBV28|TRBJ1-2|.|many
TGTGCCAGCAGTTTAGATGGGGAGGACGGCTACACCTTC
CASSLDGEDGYTF
>TRBV12-3/TRBV12-4|TRBJ2-1|TRBD2|many
TGTGCCAGCAGTACCCCAAATCCGGGACTAGCGGCTTGGCGGGATGAGCAGTTCTTC
CASSTPNPGLAAWRDEQFF
>TRBV2|TRBJ1-1|.|.
TGTGCCAGCCGGTTATTAGCGTTTAGTGAAGCTTTCTTT
CASRLLAFSEAFF
>TRBV9|TRBJ2-5|TRBD1|.
TGTGCCAGCAGCGTAACAGGGGGCACCCTTCAAGAGACCCAGTACTTC
CASSVTGGTLQETQYF
>TRBV5-1|TRBJ2-1|.|.
TGCGCCAGCACCCTGGATAGTGAGCAGTTCTTC
CASTLDSEQFF
>TRBV6-1|TRBJ1-2|.|many
TGTGCCAGCAGTACGACGGGCAGGGTCGATGGCTACACCTTC
CASSTTGRVDGYTF
>TRBV7-9|TRBJ1-2|.|.
TGTGCCAGCAGCTTTCAGGGCCACTATGGCTACACCTTC
CASSFQGHYGYTF
>TRBV29-1|TRBJ2-5|TRBD1|.
TGCAGCGTTTCTCTGGGCCGGACAGGGGGTAGGAAGACCCAGTACTTC
CSVSLGRTGGRKTQYF
>TRBV5-4|TRBJ1-4|.|.
TGTGCCAGCAGCCCAGGGAATCTTGCTAATGAAAAACTGTTTTTC
CASSPGNLANEKLFF
>TRBV4-3|TRBJ1-2|.|few
TGCGCCAGCAGCCAAGATGAGGCGGGCTACACCTTC
CASSQDEAGYTF
>TRBV12-3/TRBV12-4|TRBJ2-5|TRBD2|.
TGTGCCAGCACCAGGGAGGGGGAGACCCAGTACTTC
CASTREGETQYF
>TRBV7-2|TRBJ2-4|.|many
TGTGCCAGCAGTCATTCTTCTAGCACCCCGGGGTACATTCAGTACTTC
CASSHSSSTPGYIQYF
>TRBV9|TRBJ2-6|TRBD1|few
TGTGCCAGCAGCCCAGGACAGGGGAGGTCTGGGGCCAACGTCCTGACTTTC
CASSPGQGRSGANVLTF
>TRBV19|TRBJ1-1|TRBD1|once
TGTGCCAGTAGTATAGCTTGGACAGGGTACGCTGAAGCTTTCTTT
CASSIAWTGYAEAFF
>TRBV5-1|TRBJ1-1|.|.
TGCGCCAGCAGATTCGGGACACTAAAGGGGGTGAACACTGAAGCTTTCTTT
CASRFGTLKGVNTEAFF
>TRBV11-3|TRBJ1-1|.|many
TGTGCCAGCAGCTTAGGGGCGGGGTCCGGAGCTTTCTTT
CASSLGAGSGAFF